This T cell receptor (beta chain) was sequenced during a study of CD8 T cells in ankylosing spondylitis. Findings and caveats of the study: Matched ankylosing spondylitis synovial fluid reportedly showed significant enrichment of disease-linked clones. As for the disease-linked clones, they showed a CD8+ phenotype and occurred at relatively low frequencies in peripheral blood. Earlier literature documents some of the motif variants in reactive arthritis synovial fluid and blood. Fewer than ten highly homologous variants made up a TCR beta motif that seemed to typify ankylosing spondylitis blood.

Scientists made TCR beta libraries using quantitative 5'-RACE with molecular barcodes. TCRdb reprocessed the 5' RACE reads via MiXCR and lists one record per CDR3 protein. The sample has roughly 90,000 distinct CDR3 sequences; approximately 8.9% are singletons. This clonotype was observed at least ten times. Its antigen is not identified. The CDR3 runs 14 residues. Germline V lookup: CDR1 MRHNA, CDR2 SNTAGT. V was pared by 3 bases and J by 2 bases, with 9 bases between. The receptor's source is a male donor with ankylosing spondylitis. The source material was blood, either unsorted or a sorted T cell fraction (not recorded which). The V call is TRBV6-4, the J call TRBJ2-3, with D unresolved. This CDR3 is CASSDNGDTDTQYF. The CDR3 DNA reads as TGTGCCAGCAGTGATAATGGGGACACAGATACGCAGTATTTT.